This T cell receptor (beta chain) was recovered during a study of response to subunit inactivated influenza vaccine. Findings and limits, study-wide: It was the authors' suggestion that each seasonal influenza vaccination recruits few new T cells.

This CDR3 is built from 15 residues. Trimming removed 7 bases from V and 3 bases from J; junction bases left unmatched: 12. Germline CDR1 MNHNS, CDR2 SASEGT. Each CDR3 protein is one row after TCRdb ran MiXCR on the RT-PCR reads. Seen here are 650,000 to 700,000 distinct CDR3 sequences, 15% to 18% observed once, and the top ten hold under 14%. This clonotype occurred a few times. Its cognate antigen is unknown. This sequence was found in a man aged 45-65 years who received an inactivated influenza vaccine. Specimen: PBMCs from blood, collected approximately 13 days after vaccination. The chain uses TRBV6-1 and TRBJ2-7; 7 positions match TRBD1. The CDR3 DNA reads TGTGCCAGCACCATTGAGGGGACAGAAAACTACGAGCAGTACTTC. It translates to CASTIEGTENYEQYF.